Listed below are T cell receptor beta chains from one sample, sequenced in a study of cytomegalovirus exposure and HLA in healthy donors. Some clones are missing from TCRdb's copy, which holds only in-frame ones; the method was immunoSEQ multiplex PCR. This sample carries some 130,000 clones, about 66% of them seen once, and the ten largest clones take 1.6%. Sequenced material: PBMCs. The receptors stem from a human donor in good health. Each CDR3 is given with its conserved first and last residue. The D gene is left open where the match is weak. Only some rows state a clone size, as once, few, many or a class for expanded clones.

d_call	clone_size	v_call	j_call	cdr3_nt	cdr3_aa
TRBD2	NA	TRBV2	TRBJ2-7	TGTGCCAGCAGTGAAGGTGGACTAGTGGGTTACGAGCAGTACTTC	CASSEGGLVGYEQYF
NA	NA	TRBV5-4	TRBJ1-1	TGTGCCAGCAGCATTGGTGGCAGGGGAATAGACACTGAAGCTTTCTTT	CASSIGGRGIDTEAFF
TRBD1	few	TRBV7-2	TRBJ1-2	TGTGCCAGCAGCTTAGGTCCGGGACAGGTCGATAACTATGGCTACACCTTC	CASSLGPGQVDNYGYTF
NA	NA	TRBV6-1	TRBJ2-5	TGTGCCAGCACACCGGTCCGGGAGACCCAGTACTTC	CASTPVRETQYF
NA	NA	TRBV18	TRBJ2-2	TGTGCCAGCTCACCACGGGCGGGAACCGGGGAGCTGTTTTTT	CASSPRAGTGELFF
NA	NA	TRBV7-9	TRBJ2-2	TGTGCCAGCAGCACAACCCCTCAGGGAGGTAACACCGGGGAGCTGTTTTTT	CASSTTPQGGNTGELFF
TRBD2	NA	TRBV4-3	TRBJ2-7	TGCGCCAGCAGCCAAGATAGGGGACTAGGATACGAGCAGTACTTC	CASSQDRGLGYEQYF
TRBD1	NA	TRBV11-2	TRBJ2-3	TGTGCCAGCAGCTCAATAGGGGGGACAGGGGGGAGCACAGATACGCAGTATTTT	CASSSIGGTGGSTDTQYF
NA	NA	TRBV21-1	TRBJ2-7	TGTGCCAGCAGCAACTTCCGTCCGGGAACCCTCTTTAGCGAGCAGTACTTC	CASSNFRPGTLFSEQYF
NA	NA	TRBV12-5	TRBJ2-5	TGTGCTAGTGGTCTAGCTTTCGAGACCCAGTACTTC	CASGLAFETQYF
NA	NA	TRBV29-1	TRBJ1-1	TGCAGCGTACAGGGTCCCGTTGACGGTGAAGCTTTCTTT	CSVQGPVDGEAFF
NA	NA	TRBV10-3	TRBJ2-6	TGTGCCATCAGTGAGGTGGGGGCGCAACCCTCTGGGGCCAACGTCCTGACTTTC	CAISEVGAQPSGANVLTF
TRBD2	NA	TRBV6-5	TRBJ2-7	TGTGCCACCGGACTAGCGGGAGGCTCCGAGCAGTACTTC	CATGLAGGSEQYF
TRBD1	NA	TRBV23-1	TRBJ2-7	TGCGCCTCCGGGACAGGGGGCTTTTGGTCCCGGGACGAGCAGTACTTC	CASGTGGFWSRDEQYF
TRBD1	NA	TRBV28	TRBJ2-3	TGTGCCAGCAGTTTTGGGCAGGGGGCAGATACGCAGTATTTT	CASSFGQGADTQYF
TRBD2	NA	TRBV7-9	TRBJ2-5	TGTGCCAGCAGCTCTAAGTCGCGGGAGACACTTTTCCCGGTCCAGTACTTC	CASSSKSRETLFPVQYF
NA	once	TRBV15	TRBJ1-5	TGTGCCACCAGCAGAGAAGGGGCGGGAGATCAGCCCCAGCATTTT	CATSREGAGDQPQHF
TRBD1	NA	TRBV4-3	TRBJ2-3	TGCGCCAGCAGCCAAGAAATTGGGACAGGGACAGATACGCAGTATTTT	CASSQEIGTGTDTQYF
NA	few	TRBV29-1	TRBJ1-1	TGCAGCGTTGACAGGGTCTCTGAAGCTTTCTTT	CSVDRVSEAFF
TRBD2	few	TRBV7-8	TRBJ2-7	TGTGCCAGCAGCCCCCGGGGACTAGCGGGCTACGAGCAGTACTTC	CASSPRGLAGYEQYF
NA	NA	TRBV7-3	TRBJ2-2	TGTGCCAGCAGCTTAGAACATCAGTTGAACACCGGGGAGCTGTTTTTT	CASSLEHQLNTGELFF
TRBD2	NA	TRBV7-9	TRBJ2-7	TGTGCCAGCAGCTTAGCGATAGCGGGGCTAACCTACGAGCAGTACTTC	CASSLAIAGLTYEQYF
NA	few	TRBV7-8	TRBJ2-7	TGTGCCAGCAGCTTAGGGGCTAACTACGAGCAGTACTTC	CASSLGANYEQYF
TRBD1	NA	TRBV27	TRBJ1-1	TGTGCCAGCAGTTTTAACAGGGGTGCGAACACTGAAGCTTTCTTT	CASSFNRGANTEAFF
TRBD1	NA	TRBV7-2	TRBJ1-5	TGTGCCAGCAGCGAACAGGGGTTCCAGCCCCAGCATTTT	CASSEQGFQPQHF
NA	NA	TRBV11-2	TRBJ2-4	TGTGCCAGCAGTTTTGGACAGCATAAAGCCAAAAACATTCAGTACTTC	CASSFGQHKAKNIQYF
NA	few	TRBV18	TRBJ1-2	TGTGCCAGCTCACCGACAGTCCATGAGGGCTACACCTTC	CASSPTVHEGYTF
TRBD1	NA	TRBV9	TRBJ1-1	TGTGCCAGCAGCGACCGGGACAGGGCTGAAGCTTTCTTT	CASSDRDRAEAFF
NA	NA	TRBV29-1	TRBJ2-5	TGCAGCGGGCGCAACGGAGGGGCGCGGAGCGGAGAGACCCAGTACTTC	CSGRNGGARSGETQYF
NA	NA	TRBV5-4	TRBJ2-7	TGTGCCAGCAGCTTGGATCGGTACGAGCAGTACTTC	CASSLDRYEQYF
NA	NA	TRBV5-1	TRBJ2-7	TGCGCCAGCAGCTTGGCCGCTGGCGGAGGAATTTACGAGCAGTACTTC	CASSLAAGGGIYEQYF
TRBD1	NA	TRBV4-1	TRBJ2-7	TGCGCCAGCAGCCAATCCGCCGGGACAGGGGGGGAGGAGCAGTACTTC	CASSQSAGTGGEEQYF